This T cell receptor (beta chain) was retrieved from a study of PD-1 blockade in classical Hodgkin lymphoma. About the study: Patients received nivolumab 3 mg/kg intravenously every 2 weeks.

Repertoires were generated with immunoSEQ multiplex PCR, while TCRdb's copy carries only in-frame clones and drops some. The sample holds roughly 28,000 clones; less than 75% are singletons and the top ten take around 26%. Trimming cost V 0 bases and J 3 bases, with 12 bases left between them. CDR3 length equals 16 residues. Germline assignment: CDR1 SEHNR and CDR2 FQNEAQ (reference sequence). After autologous stem cell transplantation all patients relapsed, and prior brentuximab vedotin exposure differed between cohorts. This clonotype was obtained from a human donor with classical Hodgkin lymphoma. V gene TRBV7-9 combines with J gene TRBJ1-3; D is undetermined. The sequenced sample was peripheral blood mononuclear cells (PBMCs), obtained before the second cycle of nivolumab. CDR3 sequence reads: CASSLAPLKGGNTIYF. The CDR3 bases are TGTGCCAGCAGCTTAGCTCCCCTTAAAGGTGGAAACACCATATATTTT.